This T cell receptor beta chain was sequenced during a study of glioma-infiltrating T cells. Overall study findings and caveats: Tissue-blood divergence was below expectation in non-neoplastic patients, above in gliomas. Only very few CDR3 sequences appeared in both tissue and blood.

V lost 4 bases, J lost 0 bases, and 15 bases lay in between. Germline lookup yields CDR1 GTSNPN and CDR2 SVGIG (reference sequence). This CDR3 comprises 15 residues. Amplification of TCR alpha and beta CDR3 regions from RNA used iRepertoire nested multiplex PCR. Input was roughly 85-450 ng of tissue mRNA or PBMC total RNA. TCRdb re-analysed the multiplex PCR reads in MiXCR, keeping a single row per CDR3 protein. This table has about 94,000 distinct CDR3 sequences, 23% appearing once. Only a few counts were recorded for this clonotype. The antigen is undetermined. Sequencing input: glioma tissue, nonneoplastic brain tissue, or PBMCs (not recorded which). The J gene is TRBJ1-1, the V gene TRBV30; the D gene is possibly TRBD1 (5 bases). The TCR sequence derives from a human donor with low-grade glioma or glioblastoma, undergoing nonglioma brain surgery, or in good health (not recorded which). The CDR3 DNA follows: TGTGCCTGGACCCGGATGGGGGTTTTGAACACTGAAGCTTTCTTT. Translating gives CAWTRMGVLNTEAFF. The variable domain in full, completed from reference TRBV30 and TRBJ1-1, reads SQTIHQWPATLVQPVGSPLSLECTVEGTSNPNLYWYRQAAGRGLQLLFYSVGIGQISSEVPQNLSASRPQDRQFILSSKKLLLSDSGFYLCAWTRMGVLNTEAFFGQGTRLTVV.